This TCR beta chain emerged from a study of post-analysis software for immune sequencing data. Findings of the study overall: Patients had higher frequencies than controls of about five TRBV segments, including TRBV5-6, TRBV5-1 and TRBV20-1.

Prepared libraries of TCR beta cDNA carried unique molecular identifiers. TCRdb called the PCR reads again in MiXCR, with one record for every CDR3 protein. The repertoire holds 650,000 to 900,000 distinct CDR3 sequences, with under 60% as singletons. Germline assignment: CDR1 SQVTM and CDR2 ANQGSEA. This CDR3 has 15 residues. V gave up 2 bases and J gave up 0 bases; unmatched junction bases: 7. Worth noting for this clonotype: Its antigen is not identified.

This sequence originates from a girl aged 5-17 years with multiple sclerosis. The V and J genes are TRBV29-1 and TRBJ2-7, with TRBD1 identical over 7 bases. Sequencing was performed on blood. The CDR3 region has the DNA TGCAGCGTTGAAAAGGGCAGGGGGAACTCCTACGAGCAGTACTTC. The encoded protein is CSVEKGRGNSYEQYF.